The entry that follows covers one T cell receptor (beta chain) sequence. Its antigen is still unknown. This entry comes from a study of ipilimumab plus nivolumab after autologous stem cell transplantation. Overall study context: Median doses per patient: 4 or 5 ipilimumab, 7 to 9 nivolumab. The DLBCL group included primary refractory and relapsed cases.

Method: immunoSEQ multiplex PCR; TCRdb's copy keeps in-frame clones and lacks some. The table includes over 10,000 clones, about 70% detected once. Starting 14 to 28 days after autologous transplant, ipilimumab 1 mg/kg was given. Points from the study as a whole: Authors suggest TCR repertoire, Treg phenotype and gut microbiota support further study.

The V and J ends lost 5 bases and 1 base respectively, with 12 bases between them. This CDR3 contains 14 residues. CDR1 is MNHNY, CDR2 SVGAGI, per germline (reference sequence). This chain uses TRBV6-6 with TRBJ2-7, with D maybe TRBD2 (5 bases). This receptor was identified in a male donor with diffuse large B-cell lymphoma. This material consisted of PBMCs, taken in a trial of ipilimumab plus nivolumab as post-transplant consolidation. In DNA form, the CDR3 reads TGTGCCAGCAGTGCGTTCGGAGGATCCTACGAGCAGTACTTC. Amino acid sequence: CASSAFGGSYEQYF.